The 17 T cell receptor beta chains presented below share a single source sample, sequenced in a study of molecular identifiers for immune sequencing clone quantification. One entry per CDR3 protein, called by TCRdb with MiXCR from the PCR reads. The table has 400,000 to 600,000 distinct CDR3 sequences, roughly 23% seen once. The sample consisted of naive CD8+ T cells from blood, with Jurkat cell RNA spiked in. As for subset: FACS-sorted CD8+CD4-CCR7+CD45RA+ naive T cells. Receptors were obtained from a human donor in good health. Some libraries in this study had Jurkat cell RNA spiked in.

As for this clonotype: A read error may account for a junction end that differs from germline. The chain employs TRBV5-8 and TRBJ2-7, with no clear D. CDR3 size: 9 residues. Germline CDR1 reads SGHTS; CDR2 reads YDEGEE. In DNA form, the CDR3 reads TGTGCCAGCAAATCAGGTTCGGGCTTC. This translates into CASKSGSGF.

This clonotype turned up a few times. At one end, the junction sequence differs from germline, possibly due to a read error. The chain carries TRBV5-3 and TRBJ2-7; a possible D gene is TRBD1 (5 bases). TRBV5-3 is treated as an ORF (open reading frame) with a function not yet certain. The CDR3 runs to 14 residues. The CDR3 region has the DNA TGTGCCAGCAGCTTGGCAGGGTACGGTTACGAGCAGTGCTTC. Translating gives CASSLAGYGYEQCF.

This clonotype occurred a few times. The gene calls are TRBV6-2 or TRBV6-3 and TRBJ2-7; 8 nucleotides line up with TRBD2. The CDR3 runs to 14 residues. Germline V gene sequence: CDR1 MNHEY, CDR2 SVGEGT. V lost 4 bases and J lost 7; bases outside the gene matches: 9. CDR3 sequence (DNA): TGTGCCAGCAGTTGGGCGGGAGGCGTCGGGGAGCAGTACTTC. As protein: CASSWAGGVGEQYF.

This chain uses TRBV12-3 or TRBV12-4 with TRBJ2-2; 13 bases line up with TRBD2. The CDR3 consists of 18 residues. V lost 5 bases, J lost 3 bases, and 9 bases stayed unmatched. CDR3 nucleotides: TGTGCCAGCAGTAGGACGGGACTAGCGGGGAGGTACACCGGGGAGCTGTTTTTT. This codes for CASSRTGLAGRYTGELFF.

The CDR3 DNA reads as TGTGCCAGTAGTATGGCTAGCTCCGGGGAGCTGTTTTTT. Translated, it gives CASSMASSGELFF. The chain combines TRBV19 with TRBJ2-2; D may be TRBD2 (5 bases). Trimming removed 3 bases from V and 6 bases from J, with 8 bases in between. CDR1 and CDR2 from the germline V gene are LNHDA and SQIVND (reference sequence). This CDR3 spans 13 amino acids.

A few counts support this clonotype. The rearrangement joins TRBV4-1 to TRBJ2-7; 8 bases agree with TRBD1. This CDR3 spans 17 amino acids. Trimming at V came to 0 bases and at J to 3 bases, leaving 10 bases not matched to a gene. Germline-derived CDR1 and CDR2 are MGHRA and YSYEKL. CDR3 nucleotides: TGCGCCAGCAGCCAAGATGTCCTCCGGACAGGGAGCTACGAGCAGTACTTC. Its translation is CASSQDVLRTGSYEQYF.

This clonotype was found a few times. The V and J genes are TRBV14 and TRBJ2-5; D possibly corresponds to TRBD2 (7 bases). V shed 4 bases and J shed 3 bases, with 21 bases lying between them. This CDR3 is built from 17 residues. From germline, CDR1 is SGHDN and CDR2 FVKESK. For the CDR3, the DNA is TGTGCCAGCAGCCCGAATCCTTTTTCGGGGGGCGAAGAGACCCAGTACTTC. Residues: CASSPNPFSGGEETQYF.

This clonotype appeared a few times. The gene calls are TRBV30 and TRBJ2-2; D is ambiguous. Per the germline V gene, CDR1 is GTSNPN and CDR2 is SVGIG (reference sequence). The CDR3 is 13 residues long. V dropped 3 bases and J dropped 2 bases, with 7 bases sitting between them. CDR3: CAWRHTNTGELFF. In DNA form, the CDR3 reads TGTGCCTGGAGACACACTAACACCGGGGAGCTGTTTTTT.

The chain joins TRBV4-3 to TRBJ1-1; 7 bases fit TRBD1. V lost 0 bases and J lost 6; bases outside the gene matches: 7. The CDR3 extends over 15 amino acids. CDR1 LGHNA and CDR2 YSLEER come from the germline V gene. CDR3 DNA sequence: TGCGCCAGCAGCCAAGATATAGGGGGCTTCGCTGAAGCTTTCTTT. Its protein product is CASSQDIGGFAEAFF.

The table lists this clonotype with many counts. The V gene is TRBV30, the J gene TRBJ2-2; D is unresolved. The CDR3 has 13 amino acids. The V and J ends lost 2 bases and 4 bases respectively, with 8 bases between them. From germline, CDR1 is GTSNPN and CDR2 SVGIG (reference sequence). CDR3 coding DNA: TGTGCCTGGAGTCCCCGGATCACCGGGGAGCTGTTTTTT. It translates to CAWSPRITGELFF.

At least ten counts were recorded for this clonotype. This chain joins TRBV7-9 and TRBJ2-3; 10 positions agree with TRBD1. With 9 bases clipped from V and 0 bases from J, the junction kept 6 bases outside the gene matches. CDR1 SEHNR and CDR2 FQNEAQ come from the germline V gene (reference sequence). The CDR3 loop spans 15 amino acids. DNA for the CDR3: TGTGCCAGTAGTCGGACAGGGGGTAGCACAGATACGCAGTATTTT. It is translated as CASSRTGGSTDTQYF.

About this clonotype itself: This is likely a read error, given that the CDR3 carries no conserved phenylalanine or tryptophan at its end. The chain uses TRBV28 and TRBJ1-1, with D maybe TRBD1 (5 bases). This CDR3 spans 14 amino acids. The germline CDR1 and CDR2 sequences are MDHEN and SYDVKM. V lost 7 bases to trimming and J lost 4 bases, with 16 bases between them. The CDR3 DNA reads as TGTGCCAGCACTCCCCAGGGACGGAGCACTGAAGCTTTCTCT. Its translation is CASTPQGRSTEAFS.

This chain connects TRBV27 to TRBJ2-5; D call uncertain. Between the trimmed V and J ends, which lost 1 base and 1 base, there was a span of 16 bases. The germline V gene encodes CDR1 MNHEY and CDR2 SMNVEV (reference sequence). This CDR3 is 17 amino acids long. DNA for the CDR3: TGTGCCAGCAGTTTATATCCCCCCCAATTTATCCAAGAGACCCAGTACTTC. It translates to CASSLYPPQFIQETQYF.

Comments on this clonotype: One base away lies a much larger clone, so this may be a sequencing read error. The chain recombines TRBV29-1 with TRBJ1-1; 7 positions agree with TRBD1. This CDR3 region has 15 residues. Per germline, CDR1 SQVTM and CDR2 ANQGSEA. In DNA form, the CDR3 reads TGCAGCGTTGAAGCCCTGGGACAGAGGAACACTGGAGCTTTCTTT. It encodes CSVEALGQRNTGAFF.

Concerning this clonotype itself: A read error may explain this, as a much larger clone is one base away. CDR3 DNA: TGTGCCAGCAGCTCGGACCCTGCACGCTACGGGCAGTACTTC. Amino acid sequence: CASSSDPARYGQYF. This rearrangement joins TRBV7-9 to TRBJ2-7; D is uncertain. Germline lookup yields CDR1 SEHNR and CDR2 FQNEAQ (reference sequence). The CDR3 consists of 14 residues.

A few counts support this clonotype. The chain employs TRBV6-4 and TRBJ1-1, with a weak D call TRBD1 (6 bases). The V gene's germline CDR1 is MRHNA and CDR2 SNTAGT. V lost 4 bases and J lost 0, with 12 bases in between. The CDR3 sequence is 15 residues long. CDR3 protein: CASSARTVMNTEAFF. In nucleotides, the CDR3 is TGTGCCAGCAGTGCCAGGACAGTTATGAACACTGAAGCTTTCTTT.

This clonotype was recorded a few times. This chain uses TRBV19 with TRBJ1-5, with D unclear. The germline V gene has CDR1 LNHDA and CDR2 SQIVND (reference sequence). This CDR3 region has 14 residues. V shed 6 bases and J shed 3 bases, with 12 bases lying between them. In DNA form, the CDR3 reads TGTGCCAGTAGCATGAACGGCCTCAATCAGCCCCAGCATTTT. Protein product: CASSMNGLNQPQHF.